This T cell receptor beta chain was retrieved from a study of neoadjuvant nivolumab and ipilimumab in lung cancer. This table comes from immunoSEQ multiplex PCR, and its TCRdb copy is limited to in-frame clones, with some not included. The sample contains 40,000 to 60,000 clones, approximately 90% of which appear only once. A few counts support this clone. CDR1 is LNHDA, CDR2 SQIVND, per germline (reference sequence). The CDR3 totals 9 residues. Deletions cut 7 bases from V and 8 bases from J, with 3 bases between. The chain has TRBV19 and TRBJ2-1, with D unclear. This sequence was found in an adult with non-small cell lung cancer. Some clones in this sample may be carry-over from other donors' samples. Specimen: blood, collected before neoadjuvant nivolumab, alone or with ipilimumab. The CDR3 loop is CASTDEQFF. CDR3 bases: TGTGCCAGTACGGATGAGCAGTTCTTC.